This entry is about one T cell receptor (beta chain). The CDR3 has 13 residues. V was trimmed by 1 base and J by 9 bases, leaving 10 bases between them. The germline gives CDR1 SGHAT, CDR2 FQNNGV. Repertoires were generated with immunoSEQ multiplex PCR, while TCRdb's copy carries only in-frame clones and drops some. The table has more than 300,000 clones, approximately 90% seen once. The entry originates in a study of blood T cell repertoires in COVID-19. Study summary: Acute and convalescent COVID-19 specimens originated in the United States, Italy and Spain. Sample material is recorded as cDNA or gDNA derived from T cells, B-cell-depleted T cells, or PBMCs.

Sequences were obtained from peripheral blood. This receptor was obtained from a woman between 18 and 29 years old who had recovered from COVID-19. The J gene is TRBJ1-5, the V gene TRBV11-2; D call uncertain. The CDR3 protein is CASSLAPPGPQHF. CDR3 bases: TGTGCCAGCAGCTTAGCCCCCCCGGGGCCCCAGCATTTT.